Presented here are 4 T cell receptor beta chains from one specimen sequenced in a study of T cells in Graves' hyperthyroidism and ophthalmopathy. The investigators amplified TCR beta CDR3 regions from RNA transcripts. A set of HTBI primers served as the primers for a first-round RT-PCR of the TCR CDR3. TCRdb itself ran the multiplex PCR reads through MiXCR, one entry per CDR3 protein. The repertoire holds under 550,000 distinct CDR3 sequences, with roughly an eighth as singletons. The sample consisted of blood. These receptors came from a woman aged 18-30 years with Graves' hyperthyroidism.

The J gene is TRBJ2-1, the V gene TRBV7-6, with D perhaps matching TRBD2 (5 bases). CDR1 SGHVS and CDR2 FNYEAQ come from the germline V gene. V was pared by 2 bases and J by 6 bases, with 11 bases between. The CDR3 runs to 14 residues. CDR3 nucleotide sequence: TGTGCCAGCAGCTTAATCGGAGGTTCCAATGAGCAGTTCTTC. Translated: CASSLIGGSNEQFF.

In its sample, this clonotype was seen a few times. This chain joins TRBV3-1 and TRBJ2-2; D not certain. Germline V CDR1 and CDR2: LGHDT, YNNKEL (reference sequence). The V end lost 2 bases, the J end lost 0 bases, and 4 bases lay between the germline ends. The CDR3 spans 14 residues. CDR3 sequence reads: CASSQLANTGELFF. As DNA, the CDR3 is TGTGCCAGCAGCCAACTAGCGAACACCGGGGAGCTGTTTTTT.

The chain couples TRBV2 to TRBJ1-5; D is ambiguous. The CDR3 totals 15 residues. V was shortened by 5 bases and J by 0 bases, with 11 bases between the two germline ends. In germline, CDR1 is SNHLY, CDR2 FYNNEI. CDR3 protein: CASSKQIISNQPQHF. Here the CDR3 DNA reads TGTGCCAGCAGTAAACAGATAATTAGCAATCAGCCCCAGCATTTT.

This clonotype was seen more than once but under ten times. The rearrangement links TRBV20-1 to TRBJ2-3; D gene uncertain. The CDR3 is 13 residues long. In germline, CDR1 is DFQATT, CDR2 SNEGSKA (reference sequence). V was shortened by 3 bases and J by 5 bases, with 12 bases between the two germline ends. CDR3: CSASDDQLDTQYF. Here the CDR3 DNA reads TGCAGTGCTAGTGACGATCAGTTAGATACGCAGTATTTT.